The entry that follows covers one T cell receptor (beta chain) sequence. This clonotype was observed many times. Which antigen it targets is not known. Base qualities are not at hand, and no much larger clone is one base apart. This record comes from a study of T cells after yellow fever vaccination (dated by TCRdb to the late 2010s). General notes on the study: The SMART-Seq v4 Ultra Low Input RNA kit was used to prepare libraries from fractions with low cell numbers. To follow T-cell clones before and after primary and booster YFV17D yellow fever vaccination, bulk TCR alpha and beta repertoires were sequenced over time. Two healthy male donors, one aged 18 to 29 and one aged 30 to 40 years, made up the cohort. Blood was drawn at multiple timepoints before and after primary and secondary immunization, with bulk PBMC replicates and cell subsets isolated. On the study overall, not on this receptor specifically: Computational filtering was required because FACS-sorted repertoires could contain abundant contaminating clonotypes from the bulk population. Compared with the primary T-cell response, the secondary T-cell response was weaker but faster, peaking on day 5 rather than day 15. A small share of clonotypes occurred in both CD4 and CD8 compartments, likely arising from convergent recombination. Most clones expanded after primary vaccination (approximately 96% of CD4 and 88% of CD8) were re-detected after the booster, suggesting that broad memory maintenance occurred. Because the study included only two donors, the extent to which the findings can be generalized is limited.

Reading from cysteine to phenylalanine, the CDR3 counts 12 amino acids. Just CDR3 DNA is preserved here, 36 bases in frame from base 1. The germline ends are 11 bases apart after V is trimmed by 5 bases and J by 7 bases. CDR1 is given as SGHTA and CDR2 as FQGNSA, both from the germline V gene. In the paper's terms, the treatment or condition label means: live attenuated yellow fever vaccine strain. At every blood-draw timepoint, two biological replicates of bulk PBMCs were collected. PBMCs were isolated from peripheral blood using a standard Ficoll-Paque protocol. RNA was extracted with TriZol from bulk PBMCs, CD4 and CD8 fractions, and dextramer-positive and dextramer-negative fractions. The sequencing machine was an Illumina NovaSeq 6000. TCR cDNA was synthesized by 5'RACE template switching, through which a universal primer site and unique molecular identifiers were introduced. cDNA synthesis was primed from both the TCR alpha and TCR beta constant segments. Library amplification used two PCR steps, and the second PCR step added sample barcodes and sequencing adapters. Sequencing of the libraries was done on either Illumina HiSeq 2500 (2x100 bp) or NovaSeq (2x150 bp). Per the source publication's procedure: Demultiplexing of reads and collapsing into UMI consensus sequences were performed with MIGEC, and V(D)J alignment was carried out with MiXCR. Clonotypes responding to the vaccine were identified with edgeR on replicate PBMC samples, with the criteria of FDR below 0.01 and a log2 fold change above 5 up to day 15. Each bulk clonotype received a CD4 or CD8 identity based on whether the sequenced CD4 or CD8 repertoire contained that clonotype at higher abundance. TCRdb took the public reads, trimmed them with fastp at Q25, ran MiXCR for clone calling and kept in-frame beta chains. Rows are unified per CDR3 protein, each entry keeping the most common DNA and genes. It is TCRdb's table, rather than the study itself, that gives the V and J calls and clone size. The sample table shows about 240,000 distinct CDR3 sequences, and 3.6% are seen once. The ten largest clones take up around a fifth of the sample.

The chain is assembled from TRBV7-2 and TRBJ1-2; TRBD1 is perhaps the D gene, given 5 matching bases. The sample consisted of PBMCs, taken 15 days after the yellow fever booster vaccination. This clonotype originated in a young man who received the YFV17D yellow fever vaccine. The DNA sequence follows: TGTGCCAGCAGCCGTTCAGGGTCTGGCTACACCTTC. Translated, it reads CASSRSGSGYTF.